This T cell receptor beta chain was recorded in a study of glioma-infiltrating T cells after dendritic cell vaccination. Germline V gene lookup returns CDR1 LNHDA and CDR2 SQIVND (reference sequence). CDR3 length equals 13 residues. The V end lost 7 bases, the J end lost 3 bases, and 12 bases lay between the germline ends. The primer mix had 60 V beta and 13 J beta primers. Data came from immunoSEQ multiplex PCR; TCRdb stores just in-frame clones and leaves some out. There are tens of thousands of clones in the sample; approximately 81% occur only once, and 8.5% lies in the top ten. Time point in this sample: after dendritic cell vaccination, including at tumor progression/relapse. All glioblastoma patients lacked an isocitrate dehydrogenase mutation.

This TCR came from a human donor with glioblastoma. The V and J genes are TRBV19 and TRBJ1-2, with D maybe TRBD1 (5 bases). Specimen: blood, collected after dendritic cell vaccination. CDR3 in DNA: TGTGCCAGTAAAGTCCAAGGGGACTATGGCTACACCTTC. Encoded protein: CASKVQGDYGYTF.